This T cell receptor beta chain derives from a study of cytomegalovirus exposure and HLA in healthy donors. Study results and limitations: The classifier reportedly diagnosed cytomegalovirus status with high specificity and sensitivity.

The primer mix had 60 Vbeta and 13 Jbeta primers. Profiled with immunoSEQ multiplex PCR; TCRdb holds only in-frame clones, not every one. There are fewer than 200,000 clones in the sample; roughly two thirds occur only once, and 2.8% lies in the top ten. CDR1 SGHDN and CDR2 FVKESK come from the germline V gene. Losses at the gene ends were 4 bases for V and 6 bases for J; bases not matched to a gene: 7. The CDR3 is 16 amino acids. Remarks on this clone: Its target is not known.

Sequencing was performed on PBMCs. This sequence joins TRBV14 and TRBJ1-6; 9 nucleotides line up with TRBD1. This receptor was obtained from a woman in her 30s in good health and CMV-seronegative. Here the CDR3 reads CASSRGQGGSNSPLHF. Written as DNA, the CDR3 is TGTGCCAGCAGCCGGGGACAGGGCGGTAGTAATTCACCCCTCCACTTT.